These T cell receptor beta chains were read from a single sample in a study of neurological immune-mediated disorders. Each CDR3 protein is one row after TCRdb ran MiXCR on the 5' RACE reads. The data hold around 46,000 distinct CDR3 sequences, with under 2% observed a single time. Sequenced input: PBMCs. Receptor source: a woman in her thirties or forties with multiple sclerosis. Each CDR3 is given with its conserved first and last residue. The order of the fields is clone size, V gene, D gene, J gene, CDR3 protein, CDR3 DNA. D genes are given only for firm matches. Clone size is shown for a subset of rows, as once, few, many or a class of expanded clone.

clone_size: many
v_call: TRBV20-1
d_call: -
j_call: TRBJ1-2
cdr3_aa: CSSQRGSVLYGYTF
cdr3_nt: TGCAGTTCACAGCGGGGGAGCGTCCTTTATGGCTACACCTTC

clone_size: many
v_call: TRBV6-6
d_call: TRBD2
j_call: TRBJ2-1
cdr3_aa: CASRHTSGTLYNEQFF
cdr3_nt: TGTGCCAGCAGACACACTAGCGGGACCCTCTACAATGAGCAGTTCTTC

clone_size: many
v_call: TRBV11-2
d_call: -
j_call: TRBJ1-6
cdr3_aa: CASSPPGSPLHF
cdr3_nt: TGTGCCAGCAGCCCCCCGGGCTCACCCCTCCACTTT

clone_size: many
v_call: TRBV10-3
d_call: TRBD2
j_call: TRBJ2-1
cdr3_aa: CAISGSSGGNYNEQFF
cdr3_nt: TGTGCCATCAGTGGGTCTAGCGGGGGGAATTACAATGAGCAGTTCTTC

clone_size: -
v_call: TRBV27
d_call: -
j_call: TRBJ1-1
cdr3_aa: CASSLKVQMNTEAFF
cdr3_nt: TGTGCCAGCAGTTTAAAAGTCCAGATGAACACTGAAGCTTTCTTT

clone_size: many
v_call: TRBV5-1
d_call: TRBD2
j_call: TRBJ2-1
cdr3_aa: CASSRTSGGPRNEQFF
cdr3_nt: TGCGCCAGCAGCAGAACTAGCGGGGGCCCCCGGAATGAGCAGTTCTTC

clone_size: many
v_call: TRBV29-1
d_call: -
j_call: TRBJ2-3
cdr3_aa: CSVEIRFVGPDTQYF
cdr3_nt: TGCAGCGTTGAAATCCGCTTCGTCGGCCCAGATACGCAGTATTTT

clone_size: many
v_call: TRBV20-1
d_call: TRBD2
j_call: TRBJ2-5
cdr3_aa: CSARTSGGDQETQYF
cdr3_nt: TGCAGTGCTAGGACTAGCGGGGGGGACCAAGAGACCCAGTACTTC

clone_size: -
v_call: TRBV7-9
d_call: -
j_call: TRBJ1-5
cdr3_aa: CASSLDTQPQHF
cdr3_nt: TGTGCCAGCAGCTTGGATACTCAGCCCCAGCATTTT

clone_size: many
v_call: TRBV7-9
d_call: -
j_call: TRBJ1-6
cdr3_aa: CASNGNGSPLHF
cdr3_nt: TGTGCCAGCAACGGGAATGGTTCACCCCTCCACTTT

clone_size: many
v_call: TRBV10-2
d_call: TRBD1
j_call: TRBJ1-2
cdr3_aa: CASSAGQKNYGYTF
cdr3_nt: TGCGCCAGCAGCGCGGGACAGAAGAACTATGGCTACACCTTC

clone_size: many
v_call: TRBV7-3
d_call: -
j_call: TRBJ1-1
cdr3_aa: CASSLMLGKAEAFF
cdr3_nt: TGTGCCAGCAGCTTAATGCTGGGTAAGGCTGAAGCTTTCTTT

clone_size: many
v_call: TRBV20-1
d_call: -
j_call: TRBJ1-1
cdr3_aa: CSARDAGAFF
cdr3_nt: TGCAGTGCTAGAGATGCAGGCGCTTTCTTT

clone_size: many
v_call: TRBV20-1
d_call: TRBD2
j_call: TRBJ2-7
cdr3_aa: CSAVGTSRNYEQYF
cdr3_nt: TGCAGTGCGGTTGGGACTAGTAGGAACTACGAGCAGTACTTC

clone_size: many
v_call: TRBV9
d_call: TRBD1
j_call: TRBJ1-2
cdr3_aa: CASSVTGASGGYTF
cdr3_nt: TGTGCCAGCAGCGTCACAGGGGCTTCGGGTGGCTACACCTTC

clone_size: many
v_call: TRBV9
d_call: -
j_call: TRBJ1-1
cdr3_aa: CASSPTGGNTEAFF
cdr3_nt: TGTGCCAGCAGCCCTACGGGGGGGAACACTGAAGCTTTCTTT

clone_size: many
v_call: TRBV7-9
d_call: -
j_call: TRBJ1-2
cdr3_aa: CASSSLTGYGYTF
cdr3_nt: TGTGCCAGCAGCTCTCTGACGGGTTATGGCTACACCTTC

clone_size: many
v_call: TRBV6-6
d_call: -
j_call: TRBJ1-5
cdr3_aa: CASSYLDSNQPQHF
cdr3_nt: TGTGCCAGCAGTTACTTGGACAGTAATCAGCCCCAGCATTTT

clone_size: many
v_call: TRBV5-1
d_call: -
j_call: TRBJ2-5
cdr3_aa: CASSGGTEETQYF
cdr3_nt: TGCGCCAGCAGCGGGGGGACAGAAGAGACCCAGTACTTC

clone_size: many
v_call: TRBV5-5
d_call: TRBD2
j_call: TRBJ2-1
cdr3_aa: CASTVGRGFITNEQFF
cdr3_nt: TGTGCCAGCACCGTGGGGCGGGGGTTTATCACCAATGAGCAGTTCTTC

clone_size: many
v_call: TRBV6-5
d_call: TRBD2
j_call: TRBJ2-1
cdr3_aa: CASSFREVGLNEQFF
cdr3_nt: TGTGCCAGCAGCTTCCGGGAGGTAGGGCTCAATGAGCAGTTCTTC

clone_size: many
v_call: TRBV18
d_call: -
j_call: TRBJ1-1
cdr3_aa: CASSPRENTEAFF
cdr3_nt: TGTGCCAGCTCACCTCGGGAGAACACTGAAGCTTTCTTT

clone_size: many
v_call: TRBV4-1
d_call: TRBD1
j_call: TRBJ1-1
cdr3_aa: CASSQDKPGGAGTEAFF
cdr3_nt: TGCGCCAGCAGCCAAGATAAACCAGGGGGCGCCGGCACTGAAGCTTTCTTT

clone_size: many
v_call: TRBV20-1
d_call: -
j_call: TRBJ2-1
cdr3_aa: CSARSGGGNEQFF
cdr3_nt: TGCAGTGCTAGATCAGGGGGAGGCAATGAGCAGTTCTTC

clone_size: many
v_call: TRBV20-1
d_call: TRBD2
j_call: TRBJ2-2
cdr3_aa: CSARGLAGDPLGNTGELFF
cdr3_nt: TGCAGTGCTAGAGGACTAGCGGGGGACCCCCTCGGGAACACCGGGGAGCTGTTTTTT

clone_size: many
v_call: TRBV3-1
d_call: -
j_call: TRBJ1-1
cdr3_aa: CASSPRGGARAFF
cdr3_nt: TGTGCCAGCAGCCCTCGGGGGGGAGCGAGAGCTTTCTTT

clone_size: many
v_call: TRBV5-1
d_call: -
j_call: TRBJ1-1
cdr3_aa: CASSLEGGNTEAFF
cdr3_nt: TGCGCCAGCAGCTTGGAAGGGGGGAACACTGAAGCTTTCTTT

clone_size: many
v_call: TRBV15
d_call: -
j_call: TRBJ2-7
cdr3_aa: CATSRDRGVSYEQYF
cdr3_nt: TGTGCCACCAGCAGAGACAGGGGCGTCTCCTACGAGCAGTACTTC

clone_size: many
v_call: TRBV6-5
d_call: TRBD1
j_call: TRBJ1-5
cdr3_aa: CASSATGGQPQHF
cdr3_nt: TGTGCCAGCAGCGCGACAGGGGGGCAGCCCCAGCATTTT

clone_size: many
v_call: TRBV6-5
d_call: -
j_call: TRBJ2-2
cdr3_aa: CASRLLASGELFF
cdr3_nt: TGTGCCAGCAGATTGCTAGCTTCCGGGGAGCTGTTTTTT

clone_size: many
v_call: TRBV5-1
d_call: -
j_call: TRBJ1-1
cdr3_aa: CASSLWVNTEAFF
cdr3_nt: TGCGCCAGCAGCTTATGGGTGAACACTGAAGCTTTCTTT

clone_size: many
v_call: TRBV20-1
d_call: -
j_call: TRBJ1-1
cdr3_aa: CSAFKGRVFTEAFF
cdr3_nt: TGCAGTGCTTTCAAGGGCAGGGTTTTCACTGAAGCTTTCTTT